The rows below give T cell receptor beta chains drawn from one sample of a study of CXCR3-negative and CXCR3-positive naive CD8 T cells. After re-calling the 5' RACE reads, TCRdb lists one entry per CDR3 protein, DNA absent. Here the sample table reports tens of thousands of distinct CDR3 sequences. Material for sequencing was naive CXCR3- CD8+ T cells from blood. The receptors come from a human donor in good health. Some clones in this sample may be carry-over from other donors' samples. Both conserved end residues are part of each CDR3.

CDR3: CASSQGRLGDYEQYF
J: TRBJ2-7
V: TRBV3-1

CDR3: CASSSKAGMWTEAFF
J: TRBJ1-1
V: TRBV11-2

CDR3: CASSLVLGYEQYF
J: TRBJ2-7
V: TRBV7-2

CDR3: CSARRDNEQFF
J: TRBJ2-1
V: TRBV29-1

CDR3: CSVELGGHLLSEQYF
J: TRBJ2-7
V: TRBV29-1

CDR3: CASRFGGSYEQYF
J: TRBJ2-7
V: TRBV28

CDR3: CATKRERGEYFETQYF
J: TRBJ2-5
V: TRBV28

CDR3: CASRDSTEGEYGYTF
J: TRBJ1-2
V: TRBV28

CDR3: CASSPGPAPTDTQYF
J: TRBJ2-3
V: TRBV5-1

CDR3: CASSVPGLENNEQFF
J: TRBJ2-1
V: TRBV9

CDR3: CSARDQSSGGETQYF
J: TRBJ2-5
V: TRBV20-1

CDR3: CASSPYSSDSPLHF
J: TRBJ1-6
V: TRBV11-3

CDR3: CASSLAPTGIEEKLFF
J: TRBJ1-4
V: TRBV7-9

CDR3: CSARNLAGGLYNEQFF
J: TRBJ2-1
V: TRBV20-1

CDR3: CSAQRRLDGASGGRRYEQYF
J: TRBJ2-7
V: TRBV20-1

CDR3: CASSGTEHYGYTF
J: TRBJ1-2
V: TRBV9

CDR3: CASSFEPGTREQYF
J: TRBJ2-7
V: TRBV12-3/TRBV12-4

CDR3: CSAGEADSYNEQFF
J: TRBJ2-1
V: TRBV20-1

CDR3: CASSQGTANTEAFF
J: TRBJ1-1
V: TRBV14

CDR3: CASSHQDGYNEQFF
J: TRBJ2-1
V: TRBV27

CDR3: CASSVEGGQINEKLFF
J: TRBJ1-4
V: TRBV9

CDR3: CASSQYEGANEQFF
J: TRBJ2-1
V: TRBV4-3

CDR3: CARGEARPNEKLFF
J: TRBJ1-4
V: TRBV7-9

CDR3: CASSGSASGVTDTQYF
J: TRBJ2-3
V: TRBV9

CDR3: CASRGFGQGTYEQYF
J: TRBJ2-7
V: TRBV28

CDR3: CASSLEFFRGPGTDTQYF
J: TRBJ2-3
V: TRBV7-6

CDR3: CSPTTYRSNQPQHF
J: TRBJ1-5
V: TRBV29-1

CDR3: CASSTPGGISLSGELFF
J: TRBJ2-2
V: TRBV28

CDR3: CASSAGRTSGSYEQYF
J: TRBJ2-7
V: TRBV7-9

CDR3: CASSFPRAREVDEQFF
J: TRBJ2-1
V: TRBV12-3/TRBV12-4

CDR3: CSVEGGRVYGYTF
J: TRBJ1-2
V: TRBV29-1

CDR3: CASSVYGGSDNEQFF
J: TRBJ2-1
V: TRBV6-4

CDR3: CATSRDRAAPYNEQFF
J: TRBJ2-1
V: TRBV15

CDR3: CSVEFSSGRGTDTQYF
J: TRBJ2-3
V: TRBV29-1

CDR3: CASSAETGFTEAFF
J: TRBJ1-1
V: TRBV6-5

CDR3: CASLDSSSYNEQFF
J: TRBJ2-1
V: TRBV7-9

CDR3: CATSRVTAMYQETQYF
J: TRBJ2-5
V: TRBV15

CDR3: CASSYATGLSYEQYF
J: TRBJ2-7
V: TRBV6-2/TRBV6-3

CDR3: CASRWDRPYEQYF
J: TRBJ2-7
V: TRBV5-1

CDR3: CSARGRQAYYEQYF
J: TRBJ2-7
V: TRBV20-1

CDR3: CSVEAPPGKGTGELFF
J: TRBJ2-2
V: TRBV29-1

CDR3: CAIRGYFSRGDYGYTF
J: TRBJ1-2
V: TRBV10-3

CDR3: CASSFEGRSYNEQFF
J: TRBJ2-1
V: TRBV11-2

CDR3: CASSLELQSPGNTTYF
J: TRBJ1-3
V: TRBV28

CDR3: CASSPSTYQPQHF
J: TRBJ1-5
V: TRBV6-5